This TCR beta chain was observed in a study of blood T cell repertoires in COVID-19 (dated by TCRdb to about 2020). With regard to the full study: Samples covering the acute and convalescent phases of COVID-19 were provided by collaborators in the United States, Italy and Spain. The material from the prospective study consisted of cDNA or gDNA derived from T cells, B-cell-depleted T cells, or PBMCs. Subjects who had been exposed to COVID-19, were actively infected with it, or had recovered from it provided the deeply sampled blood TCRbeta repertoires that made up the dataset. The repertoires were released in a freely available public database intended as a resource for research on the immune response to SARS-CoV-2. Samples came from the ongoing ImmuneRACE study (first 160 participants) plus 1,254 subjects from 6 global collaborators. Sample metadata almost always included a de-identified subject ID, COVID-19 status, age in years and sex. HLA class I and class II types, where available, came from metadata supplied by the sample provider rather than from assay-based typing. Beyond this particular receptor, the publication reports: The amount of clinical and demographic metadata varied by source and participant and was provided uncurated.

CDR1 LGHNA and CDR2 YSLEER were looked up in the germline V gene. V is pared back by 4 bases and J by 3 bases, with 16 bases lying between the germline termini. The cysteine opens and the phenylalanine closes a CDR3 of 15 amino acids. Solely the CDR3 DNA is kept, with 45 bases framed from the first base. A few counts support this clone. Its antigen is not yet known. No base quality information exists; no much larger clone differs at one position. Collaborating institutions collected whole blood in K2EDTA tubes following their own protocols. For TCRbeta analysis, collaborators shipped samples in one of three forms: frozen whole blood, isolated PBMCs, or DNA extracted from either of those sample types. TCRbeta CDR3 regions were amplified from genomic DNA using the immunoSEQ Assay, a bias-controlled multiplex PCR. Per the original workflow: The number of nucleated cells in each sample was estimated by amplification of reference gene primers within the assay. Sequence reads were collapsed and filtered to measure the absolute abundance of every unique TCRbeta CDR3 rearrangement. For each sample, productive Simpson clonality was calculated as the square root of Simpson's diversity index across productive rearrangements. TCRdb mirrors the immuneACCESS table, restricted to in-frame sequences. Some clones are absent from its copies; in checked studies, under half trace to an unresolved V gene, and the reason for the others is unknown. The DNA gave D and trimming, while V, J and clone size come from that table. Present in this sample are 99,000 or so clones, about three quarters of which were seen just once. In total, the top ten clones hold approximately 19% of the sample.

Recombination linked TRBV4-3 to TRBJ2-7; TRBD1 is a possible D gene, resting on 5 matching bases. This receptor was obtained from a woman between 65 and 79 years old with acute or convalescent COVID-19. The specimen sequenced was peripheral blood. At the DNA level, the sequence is TGCGCCAGCAGCCCCCAAGCAGGGAACGTCTACGAGCAGTACTTC. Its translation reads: CASSPQAGNVYEQYF.